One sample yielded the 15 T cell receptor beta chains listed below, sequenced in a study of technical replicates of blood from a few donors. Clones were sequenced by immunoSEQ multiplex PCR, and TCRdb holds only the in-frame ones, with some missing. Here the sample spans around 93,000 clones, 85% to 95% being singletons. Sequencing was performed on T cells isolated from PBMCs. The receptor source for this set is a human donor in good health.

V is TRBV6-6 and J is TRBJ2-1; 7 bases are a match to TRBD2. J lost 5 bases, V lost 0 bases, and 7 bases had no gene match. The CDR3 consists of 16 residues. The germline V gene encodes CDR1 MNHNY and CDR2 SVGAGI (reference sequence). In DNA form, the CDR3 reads TGTGCCAGCAGTTACTCGATGACTAGCACACACAATGAGCAGTTCTTC. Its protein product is CASSYSMTSTHNEQFF.

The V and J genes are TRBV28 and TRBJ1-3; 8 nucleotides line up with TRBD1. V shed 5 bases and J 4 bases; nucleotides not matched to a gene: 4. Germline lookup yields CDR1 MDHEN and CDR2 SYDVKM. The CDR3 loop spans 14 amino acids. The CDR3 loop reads CASSRTGRGNTIYF. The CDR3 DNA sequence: TGTGCCAGCAGTCGGACAGGGAGAGGAAACACCATATATTTT. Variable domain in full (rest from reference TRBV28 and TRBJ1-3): DVKVTQSSRYLVKRTGEKVFLECVQDMDHENMFWYRQDPGLGLRLIYFSYDVKMKEKGDIPEGYSVSREKKERFSLILESASTNQTSMYLCASSRTGRGNTIYFGEGSWLTVV.

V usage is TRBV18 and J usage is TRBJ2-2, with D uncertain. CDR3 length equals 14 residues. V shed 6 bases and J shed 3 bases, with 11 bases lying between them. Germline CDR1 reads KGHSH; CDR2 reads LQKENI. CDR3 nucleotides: TGTGCCAGCTCGCCGACTCGGGACACCGGGGAGCTGTTTTTT. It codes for CASSPTRDTGELFF.

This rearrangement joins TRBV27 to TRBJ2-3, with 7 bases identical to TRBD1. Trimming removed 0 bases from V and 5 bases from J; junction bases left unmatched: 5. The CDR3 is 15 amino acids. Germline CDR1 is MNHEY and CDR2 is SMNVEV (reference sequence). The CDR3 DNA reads TGTGCCAGCAGTTTATCATCCTGGGACAGAGATACGCAGTATTTT. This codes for CASSLSSWDRDTQYF.

CDR3 in amino acids: CASSPHSGLAGYNEQFF. CDR3 DNA: TGTGCCAGCAGTCCCCACTCCGGACTAGCGGGTTACAATGAGCAGTTCTTC. V and J are TRBV28 and TRBJ2-1; 11 bases fit TRBD2. The CDR3 is 17 amino acids. V dropped 5 bases and J dropped 4; count of bases not matched to a gene: 10. Germline-derived CDR1 and CDR2 are MDHEN and SYDVKM.

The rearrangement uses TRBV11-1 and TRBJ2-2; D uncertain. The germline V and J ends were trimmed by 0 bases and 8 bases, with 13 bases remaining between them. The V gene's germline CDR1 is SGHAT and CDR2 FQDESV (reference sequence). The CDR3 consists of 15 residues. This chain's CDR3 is CASSLAFGTTGELFF. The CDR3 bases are TGTGCCAGCAGCTTAGCGTTTGGTACGACTGGGGAGCTGTTTTTT.

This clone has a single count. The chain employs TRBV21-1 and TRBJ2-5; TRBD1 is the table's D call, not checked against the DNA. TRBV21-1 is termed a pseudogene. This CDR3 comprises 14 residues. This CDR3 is CASSKGQGQETQYF. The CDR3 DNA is TGTGCCAGCAGCAAAGGACAGGGCCAGGAGACCCAGTACTTC.

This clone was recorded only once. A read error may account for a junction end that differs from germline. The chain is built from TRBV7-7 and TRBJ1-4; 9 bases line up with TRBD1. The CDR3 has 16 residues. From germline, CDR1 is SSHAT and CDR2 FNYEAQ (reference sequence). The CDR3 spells CASSHDRGCSNEKLFF. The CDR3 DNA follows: TGTGCTAGCAGTCATGACAGGGGGTGTTCTAATGAAAAACTGTTTTTT.

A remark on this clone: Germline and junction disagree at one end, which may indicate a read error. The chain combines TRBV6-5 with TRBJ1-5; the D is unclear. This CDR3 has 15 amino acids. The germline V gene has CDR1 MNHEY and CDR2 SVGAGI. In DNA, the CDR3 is TGTGCCAGCAGTTACTCGCAGGCCGCAAATCTGCCCCAGCATTTT. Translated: CASSYSQAANLPQHF.

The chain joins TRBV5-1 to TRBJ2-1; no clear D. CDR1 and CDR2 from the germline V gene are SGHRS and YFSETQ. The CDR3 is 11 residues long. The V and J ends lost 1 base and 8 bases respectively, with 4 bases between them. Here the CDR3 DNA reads TGCGCCAGCAGCTTGATCTATGAGCAGTTCTTC. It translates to CASSLIYEQFF.

CDR3 DNA sequence: TGCGCCAGCAGCTTGGATGGGACTAGCGGGGCAGATACGCAGTATTTT. Translation gives CASSLDGTSGADTQYF. This chain uses TRBV5-1 with TRBJ2-3, with 13 bases that match TRBD2. The CDR3 totals 16 residues. After removal of 0 bases from V and 4 bases from J, the junction contained 2 bases not matched to a gene. Germline-derived CDR1 and CDR2 are SGHRS and YFSETQ.

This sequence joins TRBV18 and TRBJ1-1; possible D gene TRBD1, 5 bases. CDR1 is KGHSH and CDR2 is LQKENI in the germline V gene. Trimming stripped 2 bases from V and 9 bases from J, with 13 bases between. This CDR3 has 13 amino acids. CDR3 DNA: TGTGCCAGCTCACCAAGTAAGGGGTTTAAAGCTTTCTTT. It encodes CASSPSKGFKAFF. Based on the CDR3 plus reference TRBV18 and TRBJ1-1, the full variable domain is NAGVMQNPRHLVRRRGQEARLRCSPMKGHSHVYWYRQLPEEGLKFMVYLQKENIIDESGMPKERFSAEFPKEGPSILRIQQVVRGDSAAYFCASSPSKGFKAFFGQGTRLTVV.

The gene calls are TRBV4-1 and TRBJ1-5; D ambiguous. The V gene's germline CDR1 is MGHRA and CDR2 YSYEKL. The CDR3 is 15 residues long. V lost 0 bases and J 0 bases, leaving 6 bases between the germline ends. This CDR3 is CASSQEQYSNQPQHF. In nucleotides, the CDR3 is TGCGCCAGCAGCCAAGAACAGTATAGCAATCAGCCCCAGCATTTT.

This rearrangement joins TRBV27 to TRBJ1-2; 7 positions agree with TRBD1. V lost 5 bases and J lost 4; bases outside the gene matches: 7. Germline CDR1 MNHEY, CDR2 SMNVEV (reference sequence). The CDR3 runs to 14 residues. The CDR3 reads CASSPRAGGYGYTF. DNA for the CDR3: TGTGCCAGCAGTCCTAGGGCAGGGGGCTATGGCTACACCTTC.

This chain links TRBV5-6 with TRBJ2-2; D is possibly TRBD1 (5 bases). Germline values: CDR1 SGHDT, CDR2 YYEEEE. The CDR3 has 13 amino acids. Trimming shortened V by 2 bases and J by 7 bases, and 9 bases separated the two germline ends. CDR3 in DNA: TGTGCCAGCAGCTTTCAGGGTGACGGGGAGCTGTTTTTT. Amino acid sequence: CASSFQGDGELFF.